This TCR beta chain was found in a study of shared clonotypes between healthy human individuals. Data came from immunoSEQ multiplex PCR; TCRdb stores just in-frame clones and leaves some out. The sample yields hundreds of thousands of clones, around three quarters seen once. CDR3 length equals 16 residues. V shed 1 base and J shed 7 bases, with 17 bases lying between them. The V gene's germline CDR1 is SGHTA and CDR2 FQGTGA. The J gene is TRBJ2-1, the V gene TRBV7-3; D is perhaps TRBD2 (6 bases). The receptor was isolated from a middle-aged woman in good health. Some clones in this sample may be carry-over from other donors' samples. Sequencing input: PBMCs. CDR3 region: CASSLRPGEASNEQFF. DNA for the CDR3: TGTGCCAGCAGCTTAAGGCCGGGAGAGGCTAGTAATGAGCAGTTCTTC.